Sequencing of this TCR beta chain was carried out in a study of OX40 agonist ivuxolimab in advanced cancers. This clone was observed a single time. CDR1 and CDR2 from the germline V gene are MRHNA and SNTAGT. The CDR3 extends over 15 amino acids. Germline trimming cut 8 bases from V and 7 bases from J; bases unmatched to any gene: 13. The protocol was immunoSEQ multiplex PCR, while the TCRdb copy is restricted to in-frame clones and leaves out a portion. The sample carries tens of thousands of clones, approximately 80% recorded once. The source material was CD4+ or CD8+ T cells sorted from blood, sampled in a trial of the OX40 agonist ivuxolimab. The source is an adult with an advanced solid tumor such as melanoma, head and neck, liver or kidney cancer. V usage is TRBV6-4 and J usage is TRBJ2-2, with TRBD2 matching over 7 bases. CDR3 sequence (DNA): TGTGCCAGCGATGACGGCCGGGGGGAAGGCGGGGAGCTGTTTTTT. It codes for CASDDGRGEGGELFF.